Below are 6 T cell receptor beta chains sequenced from a single sample in a study of T cells in Graves' hyperthyroidism and ophthalmopathy. Researchers took RNA transcripts and amplified the TCR beta CDR3 regions from them. TCR CDR3 regions were first amplified by RT-PCR with HTBI primers. One entry per CDR3 protein, called by TCRdb with MiXCR from the multiplex PCR reads. In the table there are tens of thousands of distinct CDR3 sequences, 40% to 60% of which are singletons. Sequenced sample: blood. These receptors were taken from a man in his forties with Graves' ophthalmopathy.

This chain joins TRBV7-9 and TRBJ2-5, with no clear D. There are 14 residues in the CDR3. CDR1 and CDR2 from the germline V gene are SEHNR and FQNEAQ (reference sequence). Between the trimmed V and J ends, which lost 3 bases and 9 bases, there was a span of 17 bases. As DNA, the CDR3 is TGTGCCAGCAGCTTTCCTGAGAATGCTCGGGCCCAGTACTTC. This translates into CASSFPENARAQYF.

The chain recombines TRBV20-1 with TRBJ2-3; 9 bases are a match to TRBD1. J gave up 1 base and V 3 bases, and 5 bases lay outside the gene matches. The CDR3 extends over 15 amino acids. Germline V gene sequence: CDR1 DFQATT, CDR2 SNEGSKA (reference sequence). CDR3 region: CSASARTGGTDTQYF. Here the CDR3 DNA reads TGCAGTGCTAGCGCCCGGACAGGGGGCACAGATACGCAGTATTTT.

This chain connects TRBV20-1 to TRBJ2-1, with D perhaps assigned TRBD1 or TRBD2 (6 bases each). CDR3 length: 11 amino acids. V shed 4 bases and J shed 12 bases, with 13 bases lying between them. The V gene's germline CDR1 is DFQATT and CDR2 SNEGSKA (reference sequence). Written as DNA, the CDR3 is TGCAGTGCTACCGGGGGCCAGCGGCAGTTCTTC. Translation gives CSATGGQRQFF.

With respect to this clonotype: Because it lacks the conserved phenylalanine or tryptophan at the end, this CDR3 is likely a read error. V usage is TRBV2 and J usage is TRBJ2-5; TRBD1 matches at 9 bases. CDR3 length: 14 residues. Germline loops: CDR1 SNHLY, CDR2 FYNNEI. V lost 7 bases to trimming and J lost 6 bases; unmatched junction nucleotides: 9. The CDR3 region is CASIGTGRGQTQYY. CDR3 DNA sequence: TGTGCCAGCATTGGGACAGGGCGCGGGCAGACCCAGTACTAC.

This clonotype occurred once. V and J are TRBV20-1 and TRBJ2-7; TRBD2 matches at 14 bases. J gave up 6 bases and V 6 bases, and 4 bases lay outside the gene matches. CDR1 is DFQATT, CDR2 SNEGSKA, per germline (reference sequence). The CDR3 sequence is 13 residues long. CDR3 residues: CSAGTSGRGEQYF. CDR3 DNA: TGCAGTGCAGGGACTAGCGGGAGAGGCGAGCAGTACTTC.

Concerning this clonotype: Because the CDR3's place on the DNA is in doubt, the DNA is left out and the CDR3 is given as listed by TCRdb. This chain joins TRBV25-1 and TRBJ2-1; TRBD1 reflects the table's D call only, with no check against the DNA. The CDR3 contains 22 residues when both ends are counted. Looked up from germline, CDR1 is MGHDK and CDR2 is SYGVNS. The CDR3 spells CASSLFLCQLTTGHRGMDEQFF.